This T cell receptor (beta chain) originates from a study of T cell repertoires in cytomegalovirus infection. About the research overall: Indications came from public TCR beta signatures; they pointed to CMV infection and to a matching HLA type.

TCRdb independently ran MiXCR on the reads; one entry per CDR3 protein. The data show roughly 730,000 distinct CDR3 sequences, roughly 36% seen once. Per germline, CDR1 SNHLY and CDR2 FYNNEI. After removal of 1 base from V and 4 bases from J, the junction contained 8 bases not matched to a gene. This CDR3 contains 16 residues. Broader study findings: The ex vivo response was dominated by HLA-C-restricted CMV-specific TCR beta clonotypes.

In this sample, this clonotype turned up a few times. Its specificity is not known. This clonotype originated in a human donor in good health (CMV status not recorded). Some clones in this sample may be carry-over from other donors' samples. The chain couples TRBV2 to TRBJ1-2; 8 positions match TRBD1. The sample was cultured PBMCs, taken from culture after CMV antigen stimulation. The CDR3 loop is CASSEEQGVGSYGYTF. The CDR3 nucleotides read TGTGCCAGCAGTGAAGAACAGGGGGTTGGGAGCTATGGCTACACCTTC.